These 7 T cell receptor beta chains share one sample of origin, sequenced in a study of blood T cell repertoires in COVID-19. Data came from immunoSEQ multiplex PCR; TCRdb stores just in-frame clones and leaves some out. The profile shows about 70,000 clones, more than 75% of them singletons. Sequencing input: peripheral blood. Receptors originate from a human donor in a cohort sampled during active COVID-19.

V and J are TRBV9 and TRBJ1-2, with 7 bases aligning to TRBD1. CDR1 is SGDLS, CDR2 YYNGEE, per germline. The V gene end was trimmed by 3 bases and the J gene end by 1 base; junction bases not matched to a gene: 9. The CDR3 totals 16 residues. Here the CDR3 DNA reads TGTGCCAGCAGCGCCCCGCAGGGACAGAGTAACTATGGCTACACCTTC. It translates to CASSAPQGQSNYGYTF.

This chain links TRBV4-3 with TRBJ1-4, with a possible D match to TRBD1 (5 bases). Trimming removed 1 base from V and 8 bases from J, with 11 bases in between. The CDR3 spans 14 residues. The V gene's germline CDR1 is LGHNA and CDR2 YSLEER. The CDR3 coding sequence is TGCGCCAGCAGCCAAGGATTGGGGGGGGAAAAACTGTTTTTT. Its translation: CASSQGLGGEKLFF.

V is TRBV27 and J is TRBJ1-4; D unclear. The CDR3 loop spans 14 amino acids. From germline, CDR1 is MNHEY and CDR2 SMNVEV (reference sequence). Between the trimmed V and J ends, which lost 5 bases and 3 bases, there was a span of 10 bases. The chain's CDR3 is CASSRRSANEKLFF. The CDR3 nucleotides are TGTGCCAGCAGTCGCAGGTCCGCTAATGAAAAACTGTTTTTT. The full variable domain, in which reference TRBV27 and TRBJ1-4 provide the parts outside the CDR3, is EAQVTQNPRYLITVTGKKLTVTCSQNMNHEYMSWYRQDPGLGLRQIYYSMNVEVTDKGDVPEGYKVSRKEKRNFPLILESPSPNQTSLYFCASSRRSANEKLFFGSGTQLSVL.

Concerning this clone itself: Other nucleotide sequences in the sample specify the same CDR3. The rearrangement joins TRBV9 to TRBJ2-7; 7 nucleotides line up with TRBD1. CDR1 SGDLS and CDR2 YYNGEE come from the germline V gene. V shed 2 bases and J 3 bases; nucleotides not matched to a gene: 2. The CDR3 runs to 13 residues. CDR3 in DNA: TGTGCCAGCAGCGTCGGGGACAGCTACGAGCAGTACTTC. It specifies CASSVGDSYEQYF.

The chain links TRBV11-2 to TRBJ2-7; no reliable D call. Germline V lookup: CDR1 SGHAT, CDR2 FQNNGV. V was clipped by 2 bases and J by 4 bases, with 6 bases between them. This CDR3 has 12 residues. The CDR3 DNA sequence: TGTGCCAGCAGCTTAACAGAATACGAGCAGTACTTC. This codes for CASSLTEYEQYF. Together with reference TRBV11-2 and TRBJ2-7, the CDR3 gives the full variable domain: EAGVAQSPRYKIIEKRQSVAFWCNPISGHATLYWYQQILGQGPKLLIQFQNNGVVDDSQLPKDRFSAERLKGVDSTLKIQPAKLEDSAVYLCASSLTEYEQYFGPGTRLTVT.

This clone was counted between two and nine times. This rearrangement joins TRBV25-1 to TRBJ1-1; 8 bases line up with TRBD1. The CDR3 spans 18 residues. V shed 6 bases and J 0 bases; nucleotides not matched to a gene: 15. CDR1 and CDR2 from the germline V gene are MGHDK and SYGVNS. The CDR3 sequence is CASSPTRPRDRLNTEAFF. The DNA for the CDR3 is TGTGCCAGCAGCCCCACGCGTCCCAGGGACAGGTTGAACACTGAAGCTTTCTTT. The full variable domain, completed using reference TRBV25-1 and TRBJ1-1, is EADIYQTPRYLVIGTGKKITLECSQTMGHDKMYWYQQDPGMELHLIHYSYGVNSTEKGDLSSESTVSRIRTEHFPLTLESARPSHTSQYLCASSPTRPRDRLNTEAFFGQGTRLTVV.

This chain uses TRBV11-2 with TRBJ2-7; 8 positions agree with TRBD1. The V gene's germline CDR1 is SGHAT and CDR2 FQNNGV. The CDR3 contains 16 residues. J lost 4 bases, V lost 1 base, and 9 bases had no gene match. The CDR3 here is CASSLVGGTGLYEQYF. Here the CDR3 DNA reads TGTGCCAGCAGCTTAGTGGGCGGGACAGGTCTGTACGAGCAGTACTTC.